The TCR beta chain described here comes from a study of type 1 regulatory T cells. In the study overall: T-allo10 is a Tr1-enriched, alloantigen-specific CD4 T cell product made in vitro.

The sample holds one count of this clonotype. The antigen is undetermined. Graft donor-derived T-allo10 cells were described as host-alloantigen-specific, anergic, and alloantigen-specifically suppressive. TCRdb reprocessed the reads via MiXCR and lists one record per CDR3 protein. The table lists around 69,000 distinct CDR3 sequences, roughly three fifths of them singletons. The receptor was isolated from a human donor in good health. The specimen was cultured T cells, either the whole culture or a sorted T cell fraction (not recorded which). Subset defined: Tr1-enriched cell product generated in vitro against host alloantigens.

The DNA of the CDR3 is TGTGCCAGCACTAGGACTAGCGAGATCTACGAGCAGTACTTC. This gives the protein CASTRTSEIYEQYF. The genes are TRBV12-3 or TRBV12-4 and TRBJ2-7, with 9 bases matching TRBD2. The CDR3 consists of 14 residues. V gave up 7 bases and J gave up 3 bases; unmatched junction bases: 7.